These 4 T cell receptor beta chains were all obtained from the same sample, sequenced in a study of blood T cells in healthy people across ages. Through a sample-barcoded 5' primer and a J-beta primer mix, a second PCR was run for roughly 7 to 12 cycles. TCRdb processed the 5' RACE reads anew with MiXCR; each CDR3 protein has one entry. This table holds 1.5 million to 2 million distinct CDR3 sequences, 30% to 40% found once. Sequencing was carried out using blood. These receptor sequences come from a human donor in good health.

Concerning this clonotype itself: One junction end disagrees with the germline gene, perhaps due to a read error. The DNA for the CDR3 is TGTGCCGGCAGCTTAACGGAGGAGGGCAATCAGCCCCAGCATTTT. Amino acids: CAGSLTEEGNQPQHF. The chain uses TRBV7-8 and TRBJ1-5, with no clear D. Germline V gene sequence: CDR1 SGHVS, CDR2 FQNEAQ. The CDR3 contains 15 residues.

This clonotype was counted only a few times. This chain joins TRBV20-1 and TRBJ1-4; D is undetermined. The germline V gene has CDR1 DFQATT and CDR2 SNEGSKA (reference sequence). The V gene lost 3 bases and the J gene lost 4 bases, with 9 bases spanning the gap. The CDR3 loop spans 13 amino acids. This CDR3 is CSASGRSNEKLFF. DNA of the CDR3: TGCAGTGCTAGCGGACGGAGTAATGAAAAACTGTTTTTT.

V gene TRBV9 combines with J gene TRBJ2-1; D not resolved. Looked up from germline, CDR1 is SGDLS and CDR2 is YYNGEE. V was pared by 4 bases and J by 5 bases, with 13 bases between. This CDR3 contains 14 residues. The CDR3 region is CASSRSSRHNEQFF. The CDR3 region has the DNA TGTGCCAGCAGCCGCAGCTCTCGTCACAATGAGCAGTTCTTC.

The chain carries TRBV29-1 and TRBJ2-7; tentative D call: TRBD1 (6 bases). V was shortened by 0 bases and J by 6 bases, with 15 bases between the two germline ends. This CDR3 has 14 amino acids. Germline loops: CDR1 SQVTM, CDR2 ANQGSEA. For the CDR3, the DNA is TGCAGCGTTGAAGATTGGGAGACAGGTGCCGAGCAGTACTTC. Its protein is CSVEDWETGAEQYF.